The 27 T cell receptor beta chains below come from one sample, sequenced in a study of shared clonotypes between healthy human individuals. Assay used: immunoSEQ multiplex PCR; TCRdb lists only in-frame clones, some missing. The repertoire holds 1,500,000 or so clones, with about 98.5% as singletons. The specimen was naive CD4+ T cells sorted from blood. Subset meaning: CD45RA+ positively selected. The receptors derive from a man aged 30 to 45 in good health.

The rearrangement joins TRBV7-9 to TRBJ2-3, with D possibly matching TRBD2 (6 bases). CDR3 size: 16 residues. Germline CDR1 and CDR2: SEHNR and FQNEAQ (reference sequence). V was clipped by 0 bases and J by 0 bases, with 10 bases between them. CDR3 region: CASSLAVGGSTDTQYF. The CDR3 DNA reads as TGTGCCAGCAGCTTAGCGGTGGGAGGAAGCACAGATACGCAGTATTTT.

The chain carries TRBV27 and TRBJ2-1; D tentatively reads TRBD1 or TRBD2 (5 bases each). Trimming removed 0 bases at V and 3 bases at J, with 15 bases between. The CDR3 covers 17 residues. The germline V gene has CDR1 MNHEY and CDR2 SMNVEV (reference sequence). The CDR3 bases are TGTGCCAGCAGTTTATCCCTACCGGGGACGATCTACAATGAGCAGTTCTTC. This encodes CASSLSLPGTIYNEQFF.

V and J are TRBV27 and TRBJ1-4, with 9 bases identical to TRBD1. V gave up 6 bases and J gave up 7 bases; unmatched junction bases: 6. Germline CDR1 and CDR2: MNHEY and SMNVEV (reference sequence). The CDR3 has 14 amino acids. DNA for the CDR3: TGTGCCAGCAGCCGGACAGGGGTTGGTGAAAAACTGTTTTTT. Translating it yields CASSRTGVGEKLFF.

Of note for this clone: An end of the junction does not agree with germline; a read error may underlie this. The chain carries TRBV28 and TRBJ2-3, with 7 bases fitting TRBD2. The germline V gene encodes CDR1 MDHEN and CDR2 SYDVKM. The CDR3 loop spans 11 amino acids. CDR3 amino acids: CASSLTGGSDF. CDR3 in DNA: TGTGCCAGCAGTCTCACCGGGGGGTCGGATTTT.

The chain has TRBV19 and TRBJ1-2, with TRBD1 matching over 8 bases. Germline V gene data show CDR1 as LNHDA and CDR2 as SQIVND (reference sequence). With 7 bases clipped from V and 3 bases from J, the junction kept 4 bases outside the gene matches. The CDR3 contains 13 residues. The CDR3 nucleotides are TGTGCCAGTACTCTACAGGGGGACTATGGCTACACCTTC. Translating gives CASTLQGDYGYTF. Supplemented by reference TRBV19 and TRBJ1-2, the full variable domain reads DGGITQSPKYLFRKEGQNVTLSCEQNLNHDAMYWYRQDPGQGLRLIYYSQIVNDFQKGDIAEGYSVSREKKESFPLTVTSAQKNPTAFYLCASTLQGDYGYTFGSGTRLTVV.

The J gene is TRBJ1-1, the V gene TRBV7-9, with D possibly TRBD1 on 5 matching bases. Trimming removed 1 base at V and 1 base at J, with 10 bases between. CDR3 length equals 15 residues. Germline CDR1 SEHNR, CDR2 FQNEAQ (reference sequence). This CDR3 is CASSLDGAGNTEAFF. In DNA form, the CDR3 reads TGTGCCAGCAGCTTAGATGGGGCAGGGAACACTGAAGCTTTCTTT.

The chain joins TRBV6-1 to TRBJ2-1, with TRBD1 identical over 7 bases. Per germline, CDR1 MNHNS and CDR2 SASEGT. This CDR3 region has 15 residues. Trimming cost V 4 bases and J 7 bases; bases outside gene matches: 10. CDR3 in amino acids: CASSGETGLGNEQFF. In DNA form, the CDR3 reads TGTGCCAGCAGTGGAGAGACAGGGTTGGGTAATGAGCAGTTCTTC.

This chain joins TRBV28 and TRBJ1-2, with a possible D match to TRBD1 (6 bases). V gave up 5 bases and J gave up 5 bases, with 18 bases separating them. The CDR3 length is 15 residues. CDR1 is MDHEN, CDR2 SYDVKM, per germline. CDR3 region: CASSRIRGMPYGYTF. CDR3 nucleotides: TGTGCCAGCAGTCGAATCAGGGGTATGCCGTATGGCTACACCTTC.

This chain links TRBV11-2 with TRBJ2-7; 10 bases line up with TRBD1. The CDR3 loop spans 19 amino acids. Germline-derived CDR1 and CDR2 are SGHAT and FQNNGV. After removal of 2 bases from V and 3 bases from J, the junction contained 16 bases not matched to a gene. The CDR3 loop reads CASSLPPGDRGLSFYEQYF. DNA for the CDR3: TGTGCCAGCAGCTTACCCCCGGGGGACAGGGGCTTATCTTTCTACGAGCAGTACTTC. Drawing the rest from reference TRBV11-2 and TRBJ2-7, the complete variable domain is EAGVAQSPRYKIIEKRQSVAFWCNPISGHATLYWYQQILGQGPKLLIQFQNNGVVDDSQLPKDRFSAERLKGVDSTLKIQPAKLEDSAVYLCASSLPPGDRGLSFYEQYFGPGTRLTVT.

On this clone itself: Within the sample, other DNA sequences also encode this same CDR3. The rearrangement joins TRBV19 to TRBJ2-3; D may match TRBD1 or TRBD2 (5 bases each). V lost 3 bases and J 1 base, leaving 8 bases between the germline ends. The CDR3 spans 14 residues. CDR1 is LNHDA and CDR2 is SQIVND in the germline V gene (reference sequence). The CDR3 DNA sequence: TGTGCCAGTAGTATTCAGGGAGGCACAGATACGCAGTATTTT. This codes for CASSIQGGTDTQYF.

Here the CDR3 DNA reads TGCGCCAGCGGGTTATCGGGGACAGGGGTTTCCGATGAGCAGTTCTTC. Translated, it gives CASGLSGTGVSDEQFF. The genes are TRBV5-1 and TRBJ2-1; 10 bases map to TRBD1. CDR1 is SGHRS, CDR2 YFSETQ, per germline. The ends lost 7 bases at V and 8 bases at J; junction bases unmatched: 15. The CDR3 totals 16 residues.

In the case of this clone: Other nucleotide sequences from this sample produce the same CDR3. The CDR3 loop reads CASSYQNTEAFF. CDR3 DNA sequence: TGTGCCAGCAGTTACCAGAACACTGAAGCTTTCTTT. The chain employs TRBV6-6 and TRBJ1-1; D is undetermined. Trimming cost V 2 bases and J 1 base, with 2 bases left between them. This CDR3 region has 12 residues. Per germline, CDR1 MNHNY and CDR2 SVGAGI (reference sequence).

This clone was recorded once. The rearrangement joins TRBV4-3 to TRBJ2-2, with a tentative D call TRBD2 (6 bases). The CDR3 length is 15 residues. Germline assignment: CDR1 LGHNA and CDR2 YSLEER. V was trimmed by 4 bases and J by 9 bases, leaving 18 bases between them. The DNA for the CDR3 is TGCGCCAGCAGCCGTCATGACCGGGGAGGTAGGGAGCTGTTTTTT. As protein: CASSRHDRGGRELFF.

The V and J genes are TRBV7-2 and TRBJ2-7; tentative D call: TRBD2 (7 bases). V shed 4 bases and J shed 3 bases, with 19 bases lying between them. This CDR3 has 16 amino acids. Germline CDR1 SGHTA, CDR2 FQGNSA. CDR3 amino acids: CASSSPPRGAFYEQYF. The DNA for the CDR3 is TGTGCCAGCAGCTCCCCCCCCCGGGGGGCCTTCTACGAGCAGTACTTC. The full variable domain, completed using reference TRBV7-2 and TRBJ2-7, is GAGVSQSPSNKVTEKGKDVELRCDPISGHTALYWYRQSLGQGLEFLIYFQGNSAPDKSGLPSDRFSAERTGGSVSTLTIQRTQQEDSAVYLCASSSPPRGAFYEQYFGPGTRLTVT.

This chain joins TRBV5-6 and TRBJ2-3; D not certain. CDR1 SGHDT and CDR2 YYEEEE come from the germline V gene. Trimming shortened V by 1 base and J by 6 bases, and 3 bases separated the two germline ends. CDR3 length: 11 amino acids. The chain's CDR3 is CASSLIDTQYF. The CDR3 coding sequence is TGTGCCAGCAGCTTGATTGATACGCAGTATTTT.

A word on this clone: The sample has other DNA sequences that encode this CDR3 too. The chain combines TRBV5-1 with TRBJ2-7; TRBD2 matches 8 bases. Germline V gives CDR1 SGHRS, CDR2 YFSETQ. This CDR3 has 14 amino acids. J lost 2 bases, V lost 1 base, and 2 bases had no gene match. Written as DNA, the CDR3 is TGCGCCAGCAGCTTGACTAGCGGTGCCTACGAGCAGTACTTC. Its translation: CASSLTSGAYEQYF.

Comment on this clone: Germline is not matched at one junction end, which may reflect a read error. The CDR3 loop reads CASSEAPPVF. The CDR3 DNA reads TGTGCCAGCAGTGAGGCTCCCCCGGTCTTC. The rearrangement joins TRBV2 to TRBJ2-1, with D unclear. CDR1 and CDR2 (germline): SNHLY, FYNNEI. The CDR3 is made up of 10 amino acids. Full variable domain (rest looked up from reference TRBV2 and TRBJ2-1): EPEVTQTPSHQVTQMGQEVILRCVPISNHLYFYWYRQILGQKVEFLVSFYNNEISEKSEIFDDQFSVERPDGSNFTLKIRSTKLEDSAMYFCASSEAPPVFGPGTRLTVL.

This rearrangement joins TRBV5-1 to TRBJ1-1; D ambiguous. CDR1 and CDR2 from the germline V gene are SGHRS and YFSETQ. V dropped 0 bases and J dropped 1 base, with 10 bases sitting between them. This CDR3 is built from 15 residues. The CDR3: CASSLAVLKNTEAFF. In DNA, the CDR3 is TGCGCCAGCAGCTTGGCGGTGCTGAAGAACACTGAAGCTTTCTTT.

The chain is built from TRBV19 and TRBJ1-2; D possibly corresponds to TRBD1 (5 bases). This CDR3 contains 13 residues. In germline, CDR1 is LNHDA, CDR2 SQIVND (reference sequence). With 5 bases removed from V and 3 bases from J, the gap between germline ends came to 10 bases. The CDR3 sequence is CASSYRRDYGYTF. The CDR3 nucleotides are TGTGCCAGTAGTTACAGGAGGGACTATGGCTACACCTTC.

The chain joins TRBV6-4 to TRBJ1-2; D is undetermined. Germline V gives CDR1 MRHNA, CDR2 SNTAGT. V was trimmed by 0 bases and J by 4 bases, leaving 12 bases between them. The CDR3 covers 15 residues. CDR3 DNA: TGTGCCAGCAGTGACTCGACCCGATCGGGCTATGGCTACACCTTC. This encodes CASSDSTRSGYGYTF.

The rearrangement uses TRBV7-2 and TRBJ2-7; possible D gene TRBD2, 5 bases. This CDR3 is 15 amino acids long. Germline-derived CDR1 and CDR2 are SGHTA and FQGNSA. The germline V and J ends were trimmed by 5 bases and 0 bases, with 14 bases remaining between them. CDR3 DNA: TGTGCCAGCAGCCTCCTTTGGGCGGGCTCCTACGAGCAGTACTTC. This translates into CASSLLWAGSYEQYF.

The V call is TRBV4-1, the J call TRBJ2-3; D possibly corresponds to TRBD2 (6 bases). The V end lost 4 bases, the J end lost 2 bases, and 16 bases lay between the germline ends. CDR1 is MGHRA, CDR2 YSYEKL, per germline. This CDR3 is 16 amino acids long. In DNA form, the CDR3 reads TGCGCCAGCAGCCTTGGGGGACTGACAATCACAGATACGCAGTATTTT. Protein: CASSLGGLTITDTQYF.

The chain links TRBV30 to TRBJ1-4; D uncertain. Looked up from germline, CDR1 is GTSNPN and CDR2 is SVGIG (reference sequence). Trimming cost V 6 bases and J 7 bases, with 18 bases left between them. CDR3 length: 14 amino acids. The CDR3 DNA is TGTGCCTGCGAAGGTTCCCCGGAGGTTGAAAAACTGTTTTTT. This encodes CACEGSPEVEKLFF.

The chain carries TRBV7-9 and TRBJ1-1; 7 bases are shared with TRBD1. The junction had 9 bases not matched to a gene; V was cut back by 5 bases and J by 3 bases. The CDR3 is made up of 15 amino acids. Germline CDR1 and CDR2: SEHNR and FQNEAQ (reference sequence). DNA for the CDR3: TGTGCCAGCAGCCCTCCAGGGGGGAAGGACACTGAAGCTTTCTTT. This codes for CASSPPGGKDTEAFF.

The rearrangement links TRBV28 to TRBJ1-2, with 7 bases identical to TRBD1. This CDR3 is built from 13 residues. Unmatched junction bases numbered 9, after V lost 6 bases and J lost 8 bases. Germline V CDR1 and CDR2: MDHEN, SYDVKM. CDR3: CASRGDSGIGYTF. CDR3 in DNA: TGTGCCAGCAGGGGGGACAGCGGGATCGGCTACACCTTC.

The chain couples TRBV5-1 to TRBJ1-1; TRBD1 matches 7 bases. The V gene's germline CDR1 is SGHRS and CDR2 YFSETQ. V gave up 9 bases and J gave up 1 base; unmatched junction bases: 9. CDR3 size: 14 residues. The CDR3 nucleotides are TGCGCCACAAAATGGGACAGCCCGAACACTGAAGCTTTCTTT. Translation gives CATKWDSPNTEAFF.

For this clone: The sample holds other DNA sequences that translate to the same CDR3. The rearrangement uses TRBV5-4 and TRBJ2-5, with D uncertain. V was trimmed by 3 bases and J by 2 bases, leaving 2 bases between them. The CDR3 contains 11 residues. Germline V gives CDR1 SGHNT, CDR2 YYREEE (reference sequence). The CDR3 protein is CASSSQETQYF. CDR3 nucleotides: TGTGCCAGCAGCTCACAAGAGACCCAGTACTTC.